Listed here is a single T cell receptor (beta chain). The data derive from a study of CD8 T cells in Susac syndrome. The CDR3 loop spans 14 amino acids. Germline values: CDR1 DFQATT, CDR2 SNEGSKA (reference sequence). V trimming: 3 bases; J trimming: 6 bases; junction bases outside the gene matches: 10. Sequencing of TCR beta covered CD8+ and CD4+ T cells obtained from blood. Negative magnetic isolation gave CD8+ and CD4+ cells; FACS enriched CD8+ TEMRA. The RNA input was roughly 0.45 to 1 ug, and it was reverse transcribed with random hexamers. Amplification of the TCR beta CDR3 was carried out by immunoSEQ multiplex PCR, which spanned a total of 54 Vbeta and 13 Jbeta segments. TCRdb re-analysed the immunoSEQ multiplex PCR reads in MiXCR, keeping a single row per CDR3 protein. The sample lists roughly 150,000 distinct CDR3 sequences, about 94% occurring once.

The TCR sequence derives from a human donor with multiple sclerosis. The V gene is TRBV20-1, the J gene TRBJ2-7, with 8 bases that match TRBD2. Sequencing was done on a sample of CD8+ T cells from PBMCs. DNA for the CDR3: TGCAGTGCTAGGGTCGGGACTAGACGGCTCGAGCAGTACTTC. Its translation is CSARVGTRRLEQYF.